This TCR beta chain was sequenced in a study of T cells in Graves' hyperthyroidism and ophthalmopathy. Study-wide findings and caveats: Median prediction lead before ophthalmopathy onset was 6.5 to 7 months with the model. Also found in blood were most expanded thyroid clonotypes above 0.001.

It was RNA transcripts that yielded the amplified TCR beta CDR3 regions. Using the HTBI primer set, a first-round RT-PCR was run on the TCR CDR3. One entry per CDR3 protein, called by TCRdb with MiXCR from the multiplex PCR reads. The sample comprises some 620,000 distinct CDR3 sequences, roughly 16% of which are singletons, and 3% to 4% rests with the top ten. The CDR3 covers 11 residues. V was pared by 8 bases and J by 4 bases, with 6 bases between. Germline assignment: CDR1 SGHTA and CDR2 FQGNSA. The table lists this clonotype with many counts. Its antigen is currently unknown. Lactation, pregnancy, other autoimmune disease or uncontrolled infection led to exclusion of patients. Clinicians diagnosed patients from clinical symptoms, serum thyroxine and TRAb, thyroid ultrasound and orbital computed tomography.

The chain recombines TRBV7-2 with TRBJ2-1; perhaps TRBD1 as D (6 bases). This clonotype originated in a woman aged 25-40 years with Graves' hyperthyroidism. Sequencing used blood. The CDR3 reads CASGQYNEQFF. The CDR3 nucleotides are TGTGCCAGCGGACAGTACAATGAGCAGTTCTTC.